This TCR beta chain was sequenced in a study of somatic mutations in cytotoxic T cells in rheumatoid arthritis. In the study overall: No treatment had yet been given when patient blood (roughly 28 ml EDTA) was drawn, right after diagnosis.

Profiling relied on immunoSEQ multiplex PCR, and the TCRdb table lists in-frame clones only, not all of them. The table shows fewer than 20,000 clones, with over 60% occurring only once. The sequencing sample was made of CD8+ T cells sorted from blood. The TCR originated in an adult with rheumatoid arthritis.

The CDR3 sequence: CASKVTDLYEQYF. Here the CDR3 DNA reads TGTGCCAGCAAGGTGACAGACCTCTACGAGCAGTACTTC. The genes are TRBV2 and TRBJ2-7; D perhaps matches TRBD1 (5 bases). The CDR3 extends over 13 amino acids. CDR1 is SNHLY and CDR2 is FYNNEI in the germline V gene. Trimming shortened V by 7 bases and J by 3 bases, and 13 bases separated the two germline ends.